This TCR beta chain is from a study of blood T cells in healthy people across ages. Isolation per sample recovered at least 6 million PBMCs. On this clonotype itself: Antigen unknown.

Findings and limits, study-wide: Unsorted PBMC input precluded a conclusive naive versus antigen-experienced comparison. Per million T cells, TCR beta diversity dropped about linearly as age rose. The study lacked donor CMV status, which possibly confounded expanded clonotype changes.

It was with a sample-barcoded 5' primer and a J-beta primer mix that a second PCR of about 6 to 12 cycles was run. TCRdb redid the calling of the 5' RACE reads with MiXCR, one entry per CDR3 protein. The profile shows about 560,000 distinct CDR3 sequences, 27% of them singletons. With V trimmed by 6 bases and J by 5 bases, 3 bases remained unmatched. There are 15 residues in the CDR3. The same sample was also used in a study of T cells of mothers and their children.

The chain recombines TRBV12-3 or TRBV12-4 with TRBJ2-2; TRBD2 aligns across 13 bases. The material sequenced was blood. The receptor was isolated from a boy aged 2-9 years in good health. This chain's CDR3 is CASRGLAGTTGELFF. CDR3 nucleotides: TGTGCCAGCAGGGGACTAGCGGGAACGACCGGGGAGCTGTTTTTT.